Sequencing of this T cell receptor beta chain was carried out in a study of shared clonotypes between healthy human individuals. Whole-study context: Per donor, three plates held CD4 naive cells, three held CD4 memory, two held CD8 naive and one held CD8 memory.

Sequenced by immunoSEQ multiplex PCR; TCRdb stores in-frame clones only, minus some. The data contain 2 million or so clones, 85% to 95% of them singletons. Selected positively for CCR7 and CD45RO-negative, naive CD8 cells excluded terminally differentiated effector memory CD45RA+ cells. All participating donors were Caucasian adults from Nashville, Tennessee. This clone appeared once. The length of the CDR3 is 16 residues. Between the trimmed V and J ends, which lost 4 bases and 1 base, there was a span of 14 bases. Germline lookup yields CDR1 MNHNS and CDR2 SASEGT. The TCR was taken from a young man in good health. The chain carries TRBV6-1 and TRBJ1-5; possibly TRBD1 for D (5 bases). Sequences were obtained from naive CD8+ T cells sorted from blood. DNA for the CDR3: TGTGCCAGCAGTGTGGCCGGGGGAGACAGCAATCAGCCCCAGCATTTT. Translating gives CASSVAGGDSNQPQHF.